This TCR beta chain was documented in a study of vaccination effects on CD4 cells after COVID-19. This clone was seen a few times. Its antigen remains unidentified. Before sequencing, viral peptide pools were used by the ViraFEST assay to expand antigen-specific CD4+ T cells. Subsequent to a culture period of around eleven days, CD4+ T cells were isolated. Cultivation was performed at a few million PBMC per well with roughly 10 IU/ml IL-2 and about 9.2 ug/ml peptides added. Notes on the study in general: Substantial clonal contraction characterized both infection- and vaccine-induced clones late after vaccination.

This CDR3 spans 15 amino acids. Germline assignment: CDR1 LNHNV and CDR2 YYDKDF (reference sequence). Trimming took off 3 bases at V and 6 bases at J, with 17 bases between the two ends. Profiled with immunoSEQ multiplex PCR; TCRdb holds only in-frame clones, not every one. The sample includes about 14,000 clones, 76% of them seen just once. The sample in question was CD4+ T cells from PBMCs cultured with HCoV-229E spike peptides, obtained before COVID-19 vaccination. The chain carries TRBV15 and TRBJ1-2, with D tentatively TRBD1 (5 bases). This TCR was sampled from a human donor who received a COVID-19 vaccine. The CDR3 nucleotides read TGTGCCACCAGCAGTGCCCCACCCGGGGGGAATGGCTACACCTTC. This translates into CATSSAPPGGNGYTF.